A single sample is the source of the 15 T cell receptor beta chains below, sequenced in a study of blood T cell repertoires in COVID-19. Sequenced by immunoSEQ multiplex PCR; TCRdb stores in-frame clones only, minus some. Here the sample spans 100,000 to 150,000 clones, about 88% being singletons. Source material: PBMCs or T cells enriched from blood (not recorded which). These receptor sequences come from a man aged 35-49 years with acute COVID-19.

In this sample, this clone turned up once. The genes are TRBV21-1 and TRBJ1-5. TRBV21-1 is a documented pseudogene. The CDR3 extends over 17 amino acids. The CDR3 protein is CASQQGVRLFSNQPQHF. The DNA of the CDR3 is TGTGCCAGCCAGCAAGGAGTCCGGTTGTTTAGCAATCAGCCCCAGCATTTT.

The chain links TRBV4-1 to TRBJ1-2, with a possible D match to TRBD1 (5 bases). Trimming took off 0 bases at V and 4 bases at J, with 12 bases between the two ends. The germline V gene encodes CDR1 MGHRA and CDR2 YSYEKL. There are 15 residues in the CDR3. The CDR3 region has the DNA TGCGCCAGCAGCCAAGATCAGACAGCCGCCTATGGCTACACCTTC. As protein: CASSQDQTAAYGYTF.

The chain links TRBV3-1 (or the pseudogene TRBV3-2) to TRBJ1-3, with D unresolved. Germline-derived CDR1 and CDR2 are LGHDT and YNNKEL (reference sequence). V lost 0 bases and J 4 bases, leaving 10 bases between the germline ends. The CDR3 has 15 residues. CDR3 residues: CASSQEGRPGNTIYF. The CDR3 nucleotides read TGTGCCAGCAGCCAAGAGGGCAGGCCAGGAAACACCATATATTTT.

The chain carries TRBV29-1 and TRBJ1-3; D is possibly TRBD1 (6 bases). Trimming removed 5 bases from V and 3 bases from J, with 17 bases in between. Germline V gives CDR1 SQVTM, CDR2 ANQGSEA. The CDR3 extends over 15 amino acids. The CDR3 spells CSVNVGGGSGNTIYF. The CDR3 nucleotides read TGCAGCGTTAATGTAGGGGGGGGAAGTGGAAACACCATATATTTT.

CDR3 in DNA: TGCGCCAGCAGCCTTGGAGGACGGACAGGGGCTAATGAAAAACTGTTTTTT. Residues: CASSLGGRTGANEKLFF. This chain uses TRBV4-1 with TRBJ1-4, with 9 bases fitting TRBD1. V was pared by 4 bases and J by 3 bases, with 9 bases of the junction left unmatched. Germline CDR1 and CDR2: MGHRA and YSYEKL. This CDR3 spans 17 amino acids.

With regard to this clone: Other nucleotide sequences in the sample specify the same CDR3. The chain is built from TRBV7-9 and TRBJ1-1; a possible D gene is TRBD1 (6 bases). This CDR3 spans 13 amino acids. V lost 5 bases to trimming and J lost 1 base, with 8 bases between them. Germline CDR1 is SEHNR and CDR2 is FQNEAQ (reference sequence). CDR3 nucleotides: TGTGCCAGCAGCCCGGGACAGAACACTGAAGCTTTCTTT. Amino acids: CASSPGQNTEAFF.

The chain couples TRBV15 to TRBJ1-5; D not certain. V lost 2 bases and J lost 5, with 4 bases in between. Germline V gene data show CDR1 as LNHNV and CDR2 as YYDKDF (reference sequence). The CDR3 has 12 residues. The CDR3 sequence is CATSRQDQPQHF. DNA of the CDR3: TGTGCCACCAGCAGACAGGATCAGCCCCAGCATTTT.

This rearrangement joins TRBV6-5 to TRBJ2-1, with TRBD1 matching over 7 bases. Germline V gives CDR1 MNHEY, CDR2 SVGAGI. Germline trimming cut 10 bases from V and 10 bases from J; bases unmatched to any gene: 10. This CDR3 region has 12 residues. The DNA of the CDR3 is TGTGCCACCGCATCGACAGGGAACGAGCAGTTCTTC. Protein sequence: CATASTGNEQFF.

The chain employs TRBV5-6 and TRBJ1-2; tentatively, D is TRBD1 (6 bases). Trimming left V 0 bases short and J 5 bases short, with 11 bases between. The germline V gene has CDR1 SGHDT and CDR2 YYEEEE. This CDR3 has 14 residues. The CDR3 loop is CASSLGGQGYGYTF. The CDR3 DNA reads as TGTGCCAGCAGCTTGGGAGGTCAGGGGTATGGCTACACCTTC.

The chain recombines TRBV25-1 with TRBJ1-1; unclear D gene. CDR3 length: 14 amino acids. Germline V lookup: CDR1 MGHDK, CDR2 SYGVNS. V shed 5 bases and J shed 4 bases, with 14 bases lying between them. The CDR3 is CASSFYPGVTEAFF. Here the CDR3 DNA reads TGTGCCAGCAGTTTCTACCCGGGTGTCACTGAAGCTTTCTTT.

This chain joins TRBV6-5 and TRBJ2-7; 9 bases map to TRBD1. CDR1 is MNHEY and CDR2 is SVGAGI in the germline V gene. The CDR3 loop spans 13 amino acids. V trimming: 3 bases; J trimming: 11 bases; junction bases outside the gene matches: 8. CDR3 sequence: CASSYGTGYKEYF. As DNA, the CDR3 is TGTGCCAGCAGTTATGGGACAGGGTACAAGGAGTACTTC.

This chain connects TRBV7-2 to TRBJ2-1, with D possibly TRBD1 on 5 matching bases. Germline CDR1 and CDR2: SGHTA and FQGNSA. The V end lost 3 bases, the J end lost 3 bases, and 12 bases lay between the germline ends. The CDR3 consists of 15 residues. CDR3 sequence (DNA): TGTGCCAGCAGCTTCCAGACAGACGACTACAATGAGCAGTTCTTC. Protein sequence: CASSFQTDDYNEQFF.

The chain combines TRBV12-5 with TRBJ2-7; TRBD1 aligns across 7 bases. V was pared by 6 bases and J by 0 bases, with 2 bases of the junction left unmatched. Germline values: CDR1 LGHNT, CDR2 FRNRAP. The CDR3 contains 13 residues. CDR3 sequence reads: CASGGTVSYEQYF. Here the CDR3 DNA reads TGTGCTAGTGGGGGGACAGTCTCCTACGAGCAGTACTTC. The variable domain in full, with the rest retrieved from reference TRBV12-5 and TRBJ2-7, is DARVTQTPRHKVTEMGQEVTMRCQPILGHNTVFWYRQTMMQGLELLAYFRNRAPLDDSGMPKDRFSAEMPDATLATLKIQPSEPRDSAVYFCASGGTVSYEQYFGPGTRLTVT.

The rearrangement joins TRBV28 to TRBJ2-5, with a possible D match to TRBD2 (6 bases). Germline-derived CDR1 and CDR2 are MDHEN and SYDVKM. The CDR3 length is 16 residues. V dropped 4 bases and J dropped 2 bases, with 17 bases sitting between them. In DNA form, the CDR3 reads TGTGCCAGCAGTTCCCCGGGGGAGCGCTTACAAGAGACCCAGTACTTC. Its protein is CASSSPGERLQETQYF. The full variable domain, in which reference TRBV28 and TRBJ2-5 provide the parts outside the CDR3, is DVKVTQSSRYLVKRTGEKVFLECVQDMDHENMFWYRQDPGLGLRLIYFSYDVKMKEKGDIPEGYSVSREKKERFSLILESASTNQTSMYLCASSSPGERLQETQYFGPGTRLLVL.

The chain joins TRBV10-3 to TRBJ1-3; D unclear. V lost 9 bases and J lost 0, with 6 bases in between. The CDR3 sequence is 12 residues long. Germline CDR1 and CDR2: ENHRY and SYGVKD. In nucleotides, the CDR3 is TGTGCCATAGCCGACTCTGGAAACACCATATATTTT. Translation: CAIADSGNTIYF.